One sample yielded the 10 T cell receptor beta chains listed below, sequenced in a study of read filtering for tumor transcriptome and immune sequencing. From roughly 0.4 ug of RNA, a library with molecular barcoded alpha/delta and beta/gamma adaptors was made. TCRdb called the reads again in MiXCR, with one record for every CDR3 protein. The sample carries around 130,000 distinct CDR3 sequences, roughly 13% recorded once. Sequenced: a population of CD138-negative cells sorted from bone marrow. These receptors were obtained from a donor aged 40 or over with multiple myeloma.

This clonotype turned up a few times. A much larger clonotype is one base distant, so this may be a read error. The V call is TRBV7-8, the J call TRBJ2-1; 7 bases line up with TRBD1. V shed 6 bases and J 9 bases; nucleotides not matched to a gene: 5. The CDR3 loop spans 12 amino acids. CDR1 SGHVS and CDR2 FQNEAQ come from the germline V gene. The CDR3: CASRRQGSEQFF. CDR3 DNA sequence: TGTGCCAGCAGGAGACAGGGATCTGAGCAGTTCTTC.

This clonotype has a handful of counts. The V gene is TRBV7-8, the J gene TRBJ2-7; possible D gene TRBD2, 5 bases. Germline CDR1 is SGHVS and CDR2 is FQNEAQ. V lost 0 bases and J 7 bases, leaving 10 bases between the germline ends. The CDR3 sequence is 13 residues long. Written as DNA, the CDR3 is TGTGCCAGCAGCTTAGCGGGCGGCGGGGAGCAGTACTTC. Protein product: CASSLAGGGEQYF.

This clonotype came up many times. CDR3 in amino acids: CSVEPTGNTEAFF. In DNA, the CDR3 is TGCAGCGTTGAGCCGACAGGCAACACTGAAGCTTTCTTT. The chain is built from TRBV29-1 and TRBJ1-1, with D perhaps TRBD1 (6 bases). The germline gives CDR1 SQVTM, CDR2 ANQGSEA. The V gene lost 3 bases and the J gene lost 2 bases, with 10 bases spanning the gap. The length of the CDR3 is 13 residues.

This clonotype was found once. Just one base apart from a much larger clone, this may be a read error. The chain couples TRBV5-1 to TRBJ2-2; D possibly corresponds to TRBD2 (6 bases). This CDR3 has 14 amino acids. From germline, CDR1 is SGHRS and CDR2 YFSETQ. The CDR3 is CASSLENPGRELSF. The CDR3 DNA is TGCGCCAGCAGCTTGGAGAACCCAGGTCGGGAGCTGTCTTTT.

Here the CDR3 DNA reads TGTGCCAGCAGTAACCCGGGACTAGCGGGAAAGGACTCCTACAATGAGCAGTTCTTC. It codes for CASSNPGLAGKDSYNEQFF. The genes are TRBV6-6 and TRBJ2-1; 13 bases match TRBD2. Looked up from germline, CDR1 is MNHNY and CDR2 is SVGAGI (reference sequence). CDR3 size: 19 residues. The ends lost 5 bases at V and 0 bases at J; junction bases unmatched: 10.

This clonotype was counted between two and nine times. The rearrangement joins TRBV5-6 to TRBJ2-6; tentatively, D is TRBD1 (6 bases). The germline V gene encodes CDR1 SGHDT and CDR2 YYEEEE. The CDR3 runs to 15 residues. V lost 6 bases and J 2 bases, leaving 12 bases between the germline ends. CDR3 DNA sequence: TGTGCCAGCATGGGACAAAGAACTGGGGCCAACGTCCTGACTTTC. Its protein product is CASMGQRTGANVLTF.

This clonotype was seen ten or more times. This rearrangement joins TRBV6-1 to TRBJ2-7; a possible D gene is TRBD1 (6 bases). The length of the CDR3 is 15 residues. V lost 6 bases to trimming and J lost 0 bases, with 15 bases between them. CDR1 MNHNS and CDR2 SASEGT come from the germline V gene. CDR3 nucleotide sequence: TGTGCCAGCAGACCCCGGGACACGACCTCCTACGAGCAGTACTTC. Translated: CASRPRDTTSYEQYF.

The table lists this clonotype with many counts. The CDR3 region is CASSLLSEPYEQYF. Here the CDR3 DNA reads TGTGCCAGCAGCTTACTGTCGGAACCCTACGAGCAGTACTTC. The J gene is TRBJ2-7, the V gene TRBV7-9; D not certain. This CDR3 contains 14 residues. V lost 2 bases and J lost 2, with 10 bases in between. Looked up from germline, CDR1 is SEHNR and CDR2 is FQNEAQ (reference sequence).

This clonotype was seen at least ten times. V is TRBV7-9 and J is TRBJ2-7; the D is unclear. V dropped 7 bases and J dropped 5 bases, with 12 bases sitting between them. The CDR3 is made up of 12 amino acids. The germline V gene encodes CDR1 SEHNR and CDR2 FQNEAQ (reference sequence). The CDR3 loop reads CASTETTNEQYF. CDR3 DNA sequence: TGTGCCAGCACCGAAACGACCAACGAGCAGTACTTC.

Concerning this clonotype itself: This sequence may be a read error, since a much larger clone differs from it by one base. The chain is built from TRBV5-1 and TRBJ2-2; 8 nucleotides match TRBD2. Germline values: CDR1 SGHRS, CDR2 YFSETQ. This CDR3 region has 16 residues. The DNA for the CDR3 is TGCGCCAGCAGCACAACGGGGGGGCCGAACACCGGGGAGCTGCTTTTT. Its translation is CASSTTGGPNTGELLF.